This T cell receptor beta chain was documented in a study of blood T cell repertoires in COVID-19 (dated by TCRdb to 2020 to 2022). Regarding the research as a whole: The collaborator samples originated in the United States, Italy and Spain and spanned the acute and convalescent phases of COVID-19. The prospective study material was composed of cDNA or gDNA derived from T cells, B-cell-depleted T cells, or PBMCs. Subjects who had been exposed to COVID-19, were actively infected with it, or had recovered from it provided the deeply sampled blood TCRbeta repertoires that made up the dataset. The repertoires were made available in a free public database intended to serve as a resource for research on the immune response to SARS-CoV-2. Samples were obtained from the ongoing ImmuneRACE study (first 160 participants) and from 1,000 to 1,500 subjects provided by 6 global collaborators. A de-identified subject ID, COVID-19 status, age in years and sex were almost always included in the sample metadata. Where HLA class I and class II types were available, the types were taken from metadata supplied by the sample provider, not from assay-based typing.

Based on the germline V gene, the CDR1 and CDR2 sequences are SNHLY and FYNNEI. The CDR3 runs 12 amino acids, cysteine and phenylalanine included. The read is trimmed to its CDR3 DNA, 36 bases read in frame from base 1. Trimming costs V 8 bases and J 4 bases, and their ends lie 12 bases apart. With respect to this clone: Its binding antigen is unknown. Qualities for individual bases were not recorded, and no much larger clone is one base off.

One collaborating source in Seattle enrolled patients while the patients were actively infected and followed the patients over time throughout the course of disease. The collaborating institutions used their own protocols to collect whole blood in K2EDTA tubes. For TCRbeta analysis, collaborators shipped samples as frozen whole blood, isolated PBMCs, or DNA extracted from either of those sample types. TCRbeta CDR3 regions were amplified from genomic DNA using the immunoSEQ Assay, a bias-controlled multiplex PCR. Per the authors' processing: The number of nucleated cells in each sample was estimated by amplification of reference gene primers within the assay. To quantify the absolute abundance of each unique TCRbeta CDR3 rearrangement, sequence reads were collapsed and filtered. Productive Simpson clonality was computed per sample as the square root of Simpson's diversity index over productive rearrangements. TCRdb took this table from immuneACCESS and kept in-frame rearrangements with V and J called. Such tables lack part of the clones; where checked against another copy, unresolved V genes explain under half of the gap, and the rest is unexplained. V and J calls and clone size are as listed in that table; D and trimming were resolved from the DNA. The sample table holds a few hundred thousand clones, of which 70% to 90% were seen once. Of the sample, around 3% falls within the top ten clones.

Paper-wide results and their limitations: Clinical and demographic metadata were provided uncurated, with the amount varying by source and participant.

The sequence is built from TRBV2 and TRBJ2-7, with a weak D call of TRBD1 (6 bases match). The receptor comes from a woman under 40 with COVID-19, enrolled during active disease. The material sequenced was peripheral blood. The DNA is TGTGCCAGCGGTGGACAGTCTTACGAGCAGTACTTC. Translated, this is CASGGQSYEQYF.